The 19 T cell receptor beta chains reported below all come from one sample, sequenced in a study of shared clonotypes between healthy human individuals. The protocol was immunoSEQ multiplex PCR, while the TCRdb copy is restricted to in-frame clones and leaves out a portion. The table lists some 2 million clones, roughly 94% of them singletons. Sequencing was carried out using naive CD4+ T cells sorted from blood. Subset specified: CD45RA+ positively selected. The receptors were sampled from a young man in good health.

This clone has a handful of counts. V and J are TRBV7-9 and TRBJ1-3; 11 bases are shared with TRBD1. The length of the CDR3 is 15 residues. From germline, CDR1 is SEHNR and CDR2 FQNEAQ (reference sequence). J gave up 2 bases and V 4 bases, and 1 base lay outside the gene matches. DNA for the CDR3: TGTGCCAGCAGCTCGGGACAGGGGGCTGGAAACACCATATATTTT. This gives the protein CASSSGQGAGNTIYF.

The gene calls are TRBV27 and TRBJ1-4; D gene ambiguous. The CDR3 runs 14 residues. Germline values: CDR1 MNHEY, CDR2 SMNVEV (reference sequence). With 3 bases removed from V and 5 bases from J, the gap between germline ends came to 10 bases. CDR3 nucleotide sequence: TGTGCCAGCAGTTTCTCGGGCCAAAATGAAAAACTGTTTTTT. This sequence encodes CASSFSGQNEKLFF. Full variable domain (remainder filled in from reference TRBV27 and TRBJ1-4): EAQVTQNPRYLITVTGKKLTVTCSQNMNHEYMSWYRQDPGLGLRQIYYSMNVEVTDKGDVPEGYKVSRKEKRNFPLILESPSPNQTSLYFCASSFSGQNEKLFFGSGTQLSVL.

The genes are TRBV28 and TRBJ2-7, with D perhaps TRBD1 (6 bases). This CDR3 is 16 amino acids long. Trimming left V 2 bases short and J 4 bases short, with 18 bases between. Germline CDR1 and CDR2: MDHEN and SYDVKM. In nucleotides, the CDR3 is TGTGCCAGCAGTTTAGGTGGGGCAGGGGCCCCTTACGAGCAGTACTTC. This translates into CASSLGGAGAPYEQYF.

Only one count was recorded for this clone. The chain links TRBV29-1 to TRBJ1-4; 7 bases match TRBD1. V shed 5 bases and J 4 bases; nucleotides not matched to a gene: 4. The length of the CDR3 is 13 residues. Germline V gene data show CDR1 as SQVTM and CDR2 as ANQGSEA. CDR3 DNA: TGCAGCGTTTCTCAGGGGGGTAATGAAAAACTGTTTTTT. Its translation is CSVSQGGNEKLFF. The whole variable domain, remainder taken from reference TRBV29-1 and TRBJ1-4, is SAVISQKPSRDICQRGTSLTIQCQVDSQVTMMFWYRQQPGQSLTLIATANQGSEATYESGFVIDKFPISRPNLTFSTLTVSNMSPEDSSIYLCSVSQGGNEKLFFGSGTQLSVL.

The gene calls are TRBV4-3 and TRBJ2-2; possibly TRBD1 or TRBD2 for D (5 bases each). CDR3 length: 17 amino acids. Between the trimmed V and J ends, which lost 4 bases and 5 bases, there was a span of 20 bases. Germline CDR1 and CDR2: LGHNA and YSLEER. For the CDR3, the DNA is TGCGCCAGCAGCCCGGGAACCGGGACCACTCGAACCGGGGAGCTGTTTTTT. It encodes CASSPGTGTTRTGELFF.

V usage is TRBV18 and J usage is TRBJ1-6, with 7 bases matching TRBD1. V trimming: 0 bases; J trimming: 7 bases; junction bases outside the gene matches: 3. This CDR3 is 15 amino acids long. Germline CDR1 and CDR2: KGHSH and LQKENI. CDR3 in amino acids: CASSPPQGGNSPLHF. The DNA of the CDR3 is TGTGCCAGCTCACCACCGCAGGGGGGGAATTCACCCCTCCACTTT. Variable domain in full (rest from reference TRBV18 and TRBJ1-6): NAGVMQNPRHLVRRRGQEARLRCSPMKGHSHVYWYRQLPEEGLKFMVYLQKENIIDESGMPKERFSAEFPKEGPSILRIQQVVRGDSAAYFCASSPPQGGNSPLHFGNGTRLTVT.

Of note for this clone: This same CDR3 is encoded by further DNA sequences in the sample. This chain connects TRBV10-3 to TRBJ2-5, with D uncertain. The CDR3 is made up of 13 amino acids. The germline CDR1 and CDR2 sequences are ENHRY and SYGVKD. The ends were cut back, 0 bases at V and 5 bases at J, with 7 bases in the middle. CDR3 sequence (DNA): TGTGCCATCAGTGAGTCGCGACGGGAGACCCAGTACTTC. Encoded protein: CAISESRRETQYF.

The rearrangement joins TRBV4-1 to TRBJ1-1, with 8 nucleotides matching TRBD1. CDR3 length: 15 residues. V lost 5 bases to trimming and J lost 2 bases; unmatched junction nucleotides: 7. Per germline, CDR1 MGHRA and CDR2 YSYEKL. The CDR3 loop reads CASSWPGQANTEAFF. CDR3 in DNA: TGCGCCAGCAGCTGGCCGGGACAGGCAAACACTGAAGCTTTCTTT.

V gene TRBV2 combines with J gene TRBJ2-7; the match to TRBD2 covers 8 bases. V lost 5 bases and J lost 0; bases outside the gene matches: 9. From germline, CDR1 is SNHLY and CDR2 FYNNEI. The CDR3 has 16 residues. CDR3 nucleotides: TGTGCCAGCAGTCTCTCTAGCGGGCTTAGCTCCTACGAGCAGTACTTC. It encodes CASSLSSGLSSYEQYF.

Remarks on this clone: Germline is not matched at one junction end, which may reflect a read error. The chain links TRBV7-7 to TRBJ1-1; D remains ambiguous. Germline loops: CDR1 SSHAT, CDR2 FNYEAQ (reference sequence). The CDR3 sequence is 13 residues long. CDR3 in DNA: TGTGCTAGCAGCTCTCAGGTGGGGACTGAAGCTTTCTTT. Translation: CASSSQVGTEAFF.

This chain uses TRBV18 with TRBJ1-3, with D possibly TRBD1 on 5 matching bases. Per germline, CDR1 KGHSH and CDR2 LQKENI. The CDR3 sequence is 19 residues long. V was clipped by 1 base and J by 0 bases, with 19 bases between them. CDR3 sequence reads: CASSPRWDRLIGSGNTIYF. The CDR3, as DNA: TGTGCCAGCTCACCACGGTGGGACCGACTAATAGGCTCTGGAAACACCATATATTTT.

The chain recombines TRBV6-5 with TRBJ1-2; tentatively, D is TRBD1 (6 bases). The germline V gene has CDR1 MNHEY and CDR2 SVGAGI. V dropped 6 bases and J dropped 3 bases, with 14 bases sitting between them. The CDR3 is 14 residues long. CDR3 in DNA: TGTGCCAGCAGGGCGGGGGCCAGCTACTATGGCTACACCTTC. Encoded protein: CASRAGASYYGYTF.

The rearrangement joins TRBV2 to TRBJ1-1; the D is unclear. In germline, CDR1 is SNHLY, CDR2 FYNNEI. V gave up 6 bases and J gave up 1 base, with 12 bases separating them. The CDR3 covers 14 residues. The DNA of the CDR3 is TGTGCCAGCAGCGTTAATTTGGGGAACACTGAAGCTTTCTTT. It is translated as CASSVNLGNTEAFF. Based on the CDR3 plus reference TRBV2 and TRBJ1-1, the full variable domain is EPEVTQTPSHQVTQMGQEVILRCVPISNHLYFYWYRQILGQKVEFLVSFYNNEISEKSEIFDDQFSVERPDGSNFTLKIRSTKLEDSAMYFCASSVNLGNTEAFFGQGTRLTVV.

The chain carries TRBV19 and TRBJ1-5; TRBD1 is a possible D gene (5 bases). The CDR3 is 15 residues long. Trimming took 5 bases from V and 0 from J, leaving 11 bases between them. Germline CDR1 LNHDA, CDR2 SQIVND (reference sequence). For the CDR3, the DNA is TGTGCCAGTAGTTTCCAGGGTAATAGCAATCAGCCCCAGCATTTT. Encoded protein: CASSFQGNSNQPQHF.

The chain carries TRBV30 and TRBJ1-1; 7 bases fit TRBD1. V gave up 3 bases and J gave up 3 bases; unmatched junction bases: 7. This CDR3 region has 14 residues. Germline CDR1 reads GTSNPN; CDR2 reads SVGIG (reference sequence). CDR3 loop: CAWRRTGKDTEAFF. CDR3 nucleotides: TGTGCCTGGAGGCGGACAGGTAAGGACACTGAAGCTTTCTTT.

This clone occurred once. The genes are TRBV5-4 and TRBJ2-3, with TRBD1 as a possible D gene (7 bases). Trimming removed 5 bases at V and 2 bases at J, with 15 bases between. The germline gives CDR1 SGHNT, CDR2 YYREEE (reference sequence). The CDR3 is made up of 15 amino acids. The CDR3, as DNA: TGTGCCAGCAGGCGGGACAGAGGTTCCACAGATACGCAGTATTTT. Translating it yields CASRRDRGSTDTQYF.

The chain carries TRBV11-2 and TRBJ2-2; D might be TRBD1 or TRBD2, each matching 6 bases. The CDR3 covers 15 residues. Germline CDR1 reads SGHAT; CDR2 reads FQNNGV. V lost 3 bases, J lost 4 bases, and 12 bases lay in between. Written as DNA, the CDR3 is TGTGCCAGCAGCTTCCGGACAGCGGGCACCGGGGAGCTGTTTTTT. This encodes CASSFRTAGTGELFF.

The chain employs TRBV15 and TRBJ1-4; no clear D. V lost 5 bases, J lost 8 bases, and 9 bases lay in between. The CDR3 is 12 residues long. The germline CDR1 and CDR2 sequences are LNHNV and YYDKDF (reference sequence). CDR3 DNA sequence: TGTGCCACCAGCTGGCCTGGGGAAAAACTGTTTTTT. Translation: CATSWPGEKLFF. The complete variable domain, with remaining parts taken from reference TRBV15 and TRBJ1-4, reads DAMVIQNPRYQVTQFGKPVTLSCSQTLNHNVMYWYQQKSSQAPKLLFHYYDKDFNNEADTPDNFQSRRPNTSFCFLDIRSPGLGDTAMYLCATSWPGEKLFFGSGTQLSVL.

This chain links TRBV5-1 with TRBJ2-7; D not certain. Germline CDR1 is SGHRS and CDR2 is YFSETQ. The CDR3 loop spans 12 amino acids. Trimming took off 3 bases at V and 4 bases at J, with 8 bases between the two ends. CDR3 protein: CASSSLGYEQYF. The CDR3 DNA is TGCGCCAGCAGCTCCCTCGGATACGAGCAGTACTTC.